The 30 T cell receptor beta chains given below trace back to one sample, sequenced in a study of Ad26.COV2.S vaccination and SARS-CoV-2 variants. Treatment indicated: around 19 received Ad26.COV2.S at low or high dose, single or two shots; about 5 received placebo; per-sample allocation not given. On day 63 after the first injection, vaccine and placebo recipients gave samples. TCRdb's table, derived via immunoSEQ multiplex PCR, lists solely in-frame clones and lacks some. The repertoire has about 380,000 clones, around 82% of them found once; the top ten carry approximately 7%. This sample comprised peripheral blood, obtained in a trial of Ad26.COV2.S vaccine versus placebo. The receptor set was obtained from a person between 18 and 65 years old who received the Ad26.COV2.S COVID-19 vaccine or a placebo.

The chain carries TRBV18 and TRBJ2-1; D unresolved. The V gene lost 3 bases and the J gene lost 5 bases, with 11 bases spanning the gap. The CDR3 loop spans 14 amino acids. The V gene's germline CDR1 is KGHSH and CDR2 LQKENI. The CDR3 loop reads CASSPNGNDNEQFF. CDR3 nucleotides: TGTGCCAGCTCACCTAATGGGAACGACAATGAGCAGTTCTTC.

CDR3 protein: CASSQGTGLIYEQYF. Here the CDR3 DNA reads TGTGCCAGCAGCCAAGGTACGGGACTAATCTACGAGCAGTACTTC. The rearrangement links TRBV3-1 (or the pseudogene TRBV3-2) to TRBJ2-7, with TRBD2 matching over 7 bases. Losses at the gene ends were 1 base for V and 3 bases for J; bases not matched to a gene: 6. Germline CDR1 is LGHDT and CDR2 is YNNKEL (reference sequence). The length of the CDR3 is 15 residues.

This clone has only a few counts. The chain is built from TRBV28 and TRBJ1-1; 7 nucleotides line up with TRBD1. CDR3 size: 13 residues. With 7 bases clipped from V and 4 bases from J, the junction kept 6 bases outside the gene matches. Germline V gene lookup returns CDR1 MDHEN and CDR2 SYDVKM. The CDR3, as DNA: TGTGCCAGCATCCAGGGGGGGAGCACTGAAGCTTTCTTT. Translating gives CASIQGGSTEAFF.

J is TRBJ1-6 and V is TRBV7-8; no clear D gene. Germline-derived CDR1 and CDR2 are SGHVS and FQNEAQ. CDR3 size: 13 residues. The V end was cut by 0 bases, the J end by 10 bases, with 7 bases between. CDR3 residues: CASSLASRSPLHF. As DNA, the CDR3 is TGTGCCAGCAGCTTAGCGAGTCGCTCACCCCTCCACTTT.

This clone occurred a few times. The V call is TRBV4-2, the J call TRBJ2-2, with TRBD1 matching over 9 bases. CDR3 size: 15 residues. The J segment lost 6 bases and the V segment lost 4 bases, leaving 6 bases of the junction unmatched. Germline CDR1 is LGHNA and CDR2 is YNFKEQ. DNA of the CDR3: TGTGCCAGCAGCCCCGGGACAGGGTTCGCCGGGGAGCTGTTTTTT. Protein sequence: CASSPGTGFAGELFF.

The chain recombines TRBV7-3 with TRBJ2-3; a possible D gene is TRBD1 (6 bases). CDR1 and CDR2 from the germline V gene are SGHTA and FQGTGA. V lost 3 bases and J lost 4, with 14 bases in between. CDR3 size: 15 residues. The CDR3 nucleotides read TGTGCCAGCAGCTTGTCCCTCCAGGGGTCAGATACGCAGTATTTT. Translated: CASSLSLQGSDTQYF.

Here the CDR3 reads CASSPGQGSEYF. DNA for the CDR3: TGTGCCAGCAGCCCGGGACAGGGGAGTGAGTACTTC. J is TRBJ2-7 and V is TRBV12-3 or TRBV12-4, with TRBD1 identical over 10 bases. V gave up 6 bases and J gave up 11 bases; unmatched junction bases: 7. The CDR3 consists of 12 residues.

The V gene is TRBV25-1, the J gene TRBJ2-5, with D possibly TRBD2 on 5 matching bases. The CDR3 totals 14 residues. CDR1 is MGHDK and CDR2 is SYGVNS in the germline V gene. V was cut by 1 base and J by 4 bases, with 10 bases left in between. This chain's CDR3 is CASSELGSGETQYF. In DNA, the CDR3 is TGTGCCAGCAGTGAATTAGGCAGCGGAGAGACCCAGTACTTC. Full variable domain (rest looked up from reference TRBV25-1 and TRBJ2-5): EADIYQTPRYLVIGTGKKITLECSQTMGHDKMYWYQQDPGMELHLIHYSYGVNSTEKGDLSSESTVSRIRTEHFPLTLESARPSHTSQYLCASSELGSGETQYFGPGTRLLVL.

This clone was seen just once. The CDR3 loop is CASSPGGSNTEAFF. The CDR3 DNA reads TGTGCCAGCTCTCCAGGGGGCTCCAACACTGAAGCTTTCTTT. The V and J genes are TRBV18 and TRBJ1-1; 8 nucleotides match TRBD1. The CDR3 has 14 amino acids. With 6 bases clipped from V and 2 bases from J, the junction kept 5 bases outside the gene matches. The germline gives CDR1 KGHSH, CDR2 LQKENI.

For the CDR3, the DNA is TGCGCCAGCAGCCTCCTAGACAGGGGCGGAAACACCATATATTTT. Its protein is CASSLLDRGGNTIYF. The gene calls are TRBV4-1 and TRBJ1-3; 8 bases map to TRBD1. The CDR3 consists of 15 residues. V lost 4 bases to trimming and J lost 4 bases; unmatched junction nucleotides: 6. Germline V gene lookup returns CDR1 MGHRA and CDR2 YSYEKL.

This clone has only a few counts. V gene TRBV5-4 combines with J gene TRBJ1-2, with D maybe TRBD1 (5 bases). From germline, CDR1 is SGHNT and CDR2 YYREEE (reference sequence). Trimming cost V 2 bases and J 5 bases, with 16 bases left between them. The CDR3 is made up of 15 amino acids. The CDR3 nucleotides read TGTGCCAGCAGCTTTATCCGGGACGATAAATATGGCTACACCTTC. Protein: CASSFIRDDKYGYTF.

The gene calls are TRBV19 and TRBJ1-2, with D tentatively TRBD1 (6 bases). In germline, CDR1 is LNHDA, CDR2 SQIVND (reference sequence). V lost 4 bases and J 2 bases, leaving 11 bases between the germline ends. The CDR3 length is 14 residues. The CDR3 DNA reads TGTGCCAGTAGTACCTCAGGGGAAAACTATGGCTACACCTTC. Its protein product is CASSTSGENYGYTF.

The V and J genes are TRBV7-3 and TRBJ2-3; 13 nucleotides align to TRBD2. The CDR3 extends over 16 amino acids. V dropped 2 bases and J dropped 11; count of bases not matched to a gene: 10. Germline values: CDR1 SGHTA, CDR2 FQGTGA. CDR3 coding DNA: TGTGCCAGCAGCTTACTGCGACTAGCGGGAGGAGAAAAGCAGTATTTT. Protein: CASSLLRLAGGEKQYF.

CDR3 DNA sequence: TGTGCCAGCAGTCGAGGCGGGACAGGGATCTACGAGCAGTACTTC. Its translation: CASSRGGTGIYEQYF. V is TRBV6-2 or TRBV6-3 and J is TRBJ2-7; 9 bases match TRBD1. V shed 5 bases, J shed 3 bases, and the junction held 8 bases outside the gene matches. The CDR3 loop spans 15 amino acids. Germline values: CDR1 MNHEY, CDR2 SVGEGT.

The rearrangement joins TRBV28 to TRBJ2-7, with TRBD2 matching over 12 bases. With V trimmed by 4 bases and J by 11 bases, 12 bases remained unmatched. Germline loops: CDR1 MDHEN, CDR2 SYDVKM. The CDR3 is made up of 15 amino acids. DNA for the CDR3: TGTGCCAGCAGTTCCGCCGGGACTAGCGGGCCCCACGAGTACTTC. It encodes CASSSAGTSGPHEYF.

V and J are TRBV7-9 and TRBJ2-5; TRBD2 matches at 14 bases. J lost 5 bases, V lost 5 bases, and 7 bases had no gene match. Germline V CDR1 and CDR2: SEHNR, FQNEAQ (reference sequence). The CDR3 has 16 amino acids. The CDR3 sequence: CASSPRTSGRRETQYF. CDR3 sequence (DNA): TGTGCCAGCAGCCCCCGGACTAGCGGGAGGCGGGAGACCCAGTACTTC.

This clone was detected ten times or more. Additional DNA sequences in this sample encode the identical CDR3. V usage is TRBV15 and J usage is TRBJ2-3; D possibly corresponds to TRBD1 (5 bases). Trimming removed 1 base from V and 1 base from J, with 12 bases in between. CDR3 length: 16 residues. The germline CDR1 and CDR2 sequences are LNHNV and YYDKDF (reference sequence). DNA of the CDR3: TGTGCCACCAGCAGAGTACGTGAAGGGGGCACAGATACGCAGTATTTT. Residues: CATSRVREGGTDTQYF. Full variable domain (outside the CDR3, taken from reference TRBV15 and TRBJ2-3): DAMVIQNPRYQVTQFGKPVTLSCSQTLNHNVMYWYQQKSSQAPKLLFHYYDKDFNNEADTPDNFQSRRPNTSFCFLDIRSPGLGDTAMYLCATSRVREGGTDTQYFGPGTRLTVL.

The chain has TRBV21-1 and TRBJ1-2. TRBV21-1 is deemed a pseudogene. CDR3 length: 16 residues. The CDR3 here is CASKRDSGNVYYGYTF. The DNA of the CDR3 is TGTGCCAGCAAGAGGGATTCGGGAAACGTTTATTATGGCTACACCTTC.

The rearrangement uses TRBV11-2 and TRBJ1-2; D is ambiguous. With 8 bases removed from V and 2 bases from J, the gap between germline ends came to 9 bases. CDR3 size: 12 residues. The V gene's germline CDR1 is SGHAT and CDR2 FQNNGV. CDR3: CASGALNYGYTF. The CDR3 region has the DNA TGTGCCAGCGGAGCCCTCAACTATGGCTACACCTTC.

This clone was observed a single time. V is TRBV9 and J is TRBJ1-5; D unclear. Germline assignment: CDR1 SGDLS and CDR2 YYNGEE. V shed 2 bases and J shed 2 bases, with 11 bases lying between them. This CDR3 region has 15 residues. This chain's CDR3 is CASSVLPGGNQPQHF. Written as DNA, the CDR3 is TGTGCCAGCAGCGTTCTGCCGGGCGGCAATCAGCCCCAGCATTTT.

This chain connects TRBV11-1 to TRBJ1-1; no firm D call. The germline V and J ends were trimmed by 2 bases and 2 bases, with 12 bases remaining between them. The CDR3 extends over 15 amino acids. The germline CDR1 and CDR2 sequences are SGHAT and FQDESV (reference sequence). CDR3 region: CASSLSSSSNTEAFF. CDR3 DNA: TGTGCCAGCAGCTTATCTAGCAGCTCAAACACTGAAGCTTTCTTT.

The J gene is TRBJ2-1, the V gene TRBV7-2; the D gene is possibly TRBD2 (6 bases). Germline V gives CDR1 SGHTA, CDR2 FQGNSA. The V end lost 10 bases, the J end lost 2 bases, and 12 bases lay between the germline ends. This CDR3 region has 13 residues. The CDR3 nucleotides read TGTGCCACCGCGAGGACTACCTACAATGAGCAGTTCTTC. Translated: CATARTTYNEQFF.

CDR3 residues: CASSSTATNEKLFF. Written as DNA, the CDR3 is TGTGCCAGCTCATCGACGGCAACTAATGAAAAACTGTTTTTT. The rearrangement uses TRBV18 and TRBJ1-4; no reliable D call. V lost 5 bases and J 0 bases, leaving 7 bases between the germline ends. The CDR3 length is 14 residues. Germline V gives CDR1 KGHSH, CDR2 LQKENI.

V and J are TRBV7-2 and TRBJ1-3, with D perhaps TRBD1 (5 bases). The germline CDR1 and CDR2 sequences are SGHTA and FQGNSA. The CDR3 is 14 amino acids. The V end lost 2 bases, the J end lost 6 bases, and 11 bases lay between the germline ends. CDR3 coding DNA: TGTGCCAGCAGCTTAAACCTGGGGGAAAACACCATATATTTT. Translated, it gives CASSLNLGENTIYF.

The chain carries TRBV5-5 and TRBJ2-7; TRBD2 matches at 11 bases. This CDR3 is built from 17 residues. In germline, CDR1 is SGHKS, CDR2 YYEKEE (reference sequence). Trimming took 3 bases from V and 2 from J; bases not matched to a gene: 10. The CDR3 region is CASSSRTSGSFTYEQYF. The CDR3 DNA follows: TGTGCCAGCAGCTCACGGACTAGCGGGTCATTCACCTACGAGCAGTACTTC.

The CDR3 reads CASSLRGRELFF. CDR3 nucleotide sequence: TGTGCCAGTAGTTTGCGTGGCCGGGAGCTGTTTTTT. The chain joins TRBV19 to TRBJ2-2; D call uncertain. This CDR3 comprises 12 residues. Germline assignment: CDR1 LNHDA and CDR2 SQIVND (reference sequence). V shed 5 bases and J shed 9 bases, with 10 bases lying between them.

The rearrangement links TRBV11-2 to TRBJ1-6; D call uncertain. In germline, CDR1 is SGHAT, CDR2 FQNNGV. This CDR3 is 16 amino acids long. Trimming left V 1 base short and J 9 bases short, with 16 bases between. The CDR3, as DNA: TGTGCCAGCAGCTTAGGAGGACTAAGTATTGGTTCACCCCTCCACTTT. Residues: CASSLGGLSIGSPLHF.

This clone was counted many times. The J gene is TRBJ1-2, the V gene TRBV5-6; D is unresolved. The CDR3 extends over 13 amino acids. Per germline, CDR1 SGHDT and CDR2 YYEEEE. The V and J ends lost 0 bases and 4 bases respectively, with 7 bases between them. As DNA, the CDR3 is TGTGCCAGCAGCTTGGAGTCCCTCTATGGCTACACCTTC. Encoded protein: CASSLESLYGYTF.

The chain is built from TRBV7-9 and TRBJ1-2; no firm D call. Germline V lookup: CDR1 SEHNR, CDR2 FQNEAQ (reference sequence). V lost 1 base, J lost 10 bases, and 10 bases lay in between. The CDR3 extends over 12 amino acids. CDR3 DNA sequence: TGTGCCAGCAGCTTAGGCGGTTTGGACTACACCTTC. Protein product: CASSLGGLDYTF.

This chain uses TRBV11-2 with TRBJ2-4; TRBD2 matches at 8 bases. The V gene end was trimmed by 0 bases and the J gene end by 9 bases; junction bases not matched to a gene: 16. CDR1 SGHAT and CDR2 FQNNGV come from the germline V gene. The CDR3 consists of 18 residues. CDR3 protein: CASSLDRRGGSFGVIQYF. Written as DNA, the CDR3 is TGTGCCAGCAGCTTAGACCGACGGGGGGGCAGCTTTGGTGTCATTCAGTACTTC. The full variable domain, its missing parts supplied by reference TRBV11-2 and TRBJ2-4, is EAGVAQSPRYKIIEKRQSVAFWCNPISGHATLYWYQQILGQGPKLLIQFQNNGVVDDSQLPKDRFSAERLKGVDSTLKIQPAKLEDSAVYLCASSLDRRGGSFGVIQYFGAGTRLSVL.